This T cell receptor beta chain derives from a study of long-term antiretroviral therapy in people with HIV. Runs used v3.0 of the immunoSEQ assay and were done at survey level. Here immunoSEQ multiplex PCR was the method, and the copy in TCRdb shows in-frame clones only, minus some. The sample yields 20,000 to 30,000 clones, roughly 79% seen once. This clone was detected once. In germline, CDR1 is SGHTA, CDR2 FQGTGA. V was shortened by 8 bases and J by 6 bases, with 9 bases between the two germline ends. The CDR3 has 11 residues. The material sequenced was unsorted PBMCs, taken at the start of antiretroviral therapy, before treatment. The chain has TRBV7-3 and TRBJ2-3, with D possibly being TRBD1 or TRBD2 (5 bases each). The receptor was derived from a woman between 18 and 29 years old with HIV. CDR3 nucleotides: TGTGCCAGCGGAGAGGGGGATACGCAGTATTTT. Protein: CASGEGDTQYF. The whole variable domain, filled in from reference TRBV7-3 and TRBJ2-3, reads GAGVSQTPSNKVTEKGKYVELRCDPISGHTALYWYRQSLGQGPEFLIYFQGTGAADDSGLPNDRFFAVRPEGSVSTLKIQRTERGDSAVYLCASGEGDTQYFGPGTRLTVL.